One sample yielded the 9 T cell receptor beta chains listed below, sequenced in a study of human versus mouse CDR3 diversity and MHC coevolution. Profiling relied on immunoSEQ multiplex PCR, and the TCRdb table lists in-frame clones only, not all of them. The sample lists about 83,000 clones, 85% to 95% seen once, with roughly 0.15% in the top ten. What was sequenced was naive CD4+ T cells from blood. Specified subset: CD45RO-negative CD62L-positive naive CD4 T cells. The receptors stem from a person between 25 and 70 years old in good health.

The chain employs TRBV6-5 and TRBJ2-5, with unresolved D. Germline V gives CDR1 MNHEY, CDR2 SVGAGI. There are 15 residues in the CDR3. Trimming shortened V by 7 bases and J by 4 bases, and 19 bases separated the two germline ends. The CDR3 is CASTITSQARETQYF. DNA of the CDR3: TGTGCCAGCACCATAACATCCCAGGCGAGAGAGACCCAGTACTTC.

V usage is TRBV14 and J usage is TRBJ2-5, with D possibly TRBD1 on 5 matching bases. The CDR3 totals 15 residues. The germline CDR1 and CDR2 sequences are SGHDN and FVKESK. V shed 0 bases and J shed 4 bases, with 12 bases lying between them. In DNA form, the CDR3 reads TGTGCCAGCAGCCAAGAAGTAGGGGCCGGAGAGACCCAGTACTTC. Its translation: CASSQEVGAGETQYF.

This clone was detected once. This chain connects TRBV5-1 to TRBJ2-7; 14 nucleotides agree with TRBD2. This CDR3 is built from 15 residues. V lost 3 bases and J lost 6; bases outside the gene matches: 5. The germline V gene encodes CDR1 SGHRS and CDR2 YFSETQ. The CDR3 spells CASSSGLAGDTEQYF. The CDR3 bases are TGCGCCAGCAGCTCGGGACTAGCGGGAGATACCGAGCAGTACTTC.

The chain recombines TRBV5-5 with TRBJ2-7; possibly TRBD2 for D (6 bases). The CDR3 sequence is 15 residues long. From germline, CDR1 is SGHKS and CDR2 YYEKEE (reference sequence). Trimming cost V 0 bases and J 6 bases, with 16 bases left between them. The CDR3 bases are TGTGCCAGCAGCTTGGTGGGAGGCCCTGGGGCCGAGCAGTACTTC. As protein: CASSLVGGPGAEQYF.

This chain links TRBV2 with TRBJ2-7; TRBD2 matches at 13 bases. This CDR3 spans 15 amino acids. J lost 6 bases, V lost 6 bases, and 8 bases had no gene match. CDR1 is SNHLY and CDR2 is FYNNEI in the germline V gene. CDR3 in amino acids: CASSVLAGGPGEQYF. As DNA, the CDR3 is TGTGCCAGCAGCGTACTAGCGGGGGGGCCTGGCGAGCAGTACTTC.

In this sample, this clone turned up a few times. The chain couples TRBV28 to TRBJ1-1; a possible D gene is TRBD1 (5 bases). V was shortened by 6 bases and J by 1 base, with 12 bases between the two germline ends. The CDR3 runs to 14 residues. The germline gives CDR1 MDHEN, CDR2 SYDVKM. CDR3 coding DNA: TGTGCCAGCAGGACGGGGGGTGCGAACACTGAAGCTTTCTTT. Its protein product is CASRTGGANTEAFF.

This clone was counted only a few times. The chain couples TRBV30 to TRBJ2-7; D ambiguous. The V gene's germline CDR1 is GTSNPN and CDR2 SVGIG (reference sequence). The CDR3 is 14 residues long. Trimming pared 5 bases from V and 1 base from J, leaving 15 bases between. This chain's CDR3 is CAWSSERWSYEQYF. The DNA of the CDR3 is TGTGCCTGGTCCTCTGAGAGGTGGTCCTACGAGCAGTACTTC.

J is TRBJ1-4 and V is TRBV4-1; 7 positions agree with TRBD1. With 1 base clipped from V and 6 bases from J, the junction kept 5 bases outside the gene matches. Germline V gene lookup returns CDR1 MGHRA and CDR2 YSYEKL. The CDR3 consists of 15 residues. CDR3 sequence: CASSQAGTVDEKLFF. CDR3 sequence (DNA): TGCGCCAGCAGCCAAGCCGGGACAGTCGATGAAAAACTGTTTTTT.

The rearrangement uses TRBV30 and TRBJ2-7; D perhaps matches TRBD2 (6 bases). Trimming removed 0 bases from V and 2 bases from J, with 11 bases in between. The CDR3 has 14 residues. Per germline, CDR1 GTSNPN and CDR2 SVGIG (reference sequence). The CDR3 spells CAWSVPAGTYEQYF. CDR3 DNA: TGTGCCTGGAGTGTACCAGCGGGTACCTACGAGCAGTACTTC. The whole variable domain, remainder taken from reference TRBV30 and TRBJ2-7, is SQTIHQWPATLVQPVGSPLSLECTVEGTSNPNLYWYRQAAGRGLQLLFYSVGIGQISSEVPQNLSASRPQDRQFILSSKKLLLSDSGFYLCAWSVPAGTYEQYFGPGTRLTVT.